These 17 T cell receptor beta chains were sequenced from one sample in a study of blood T cells in healthy people across ages. With a J-beta primer mix and a sample-barcoded 5' primer, a second PCR ran 7 to 11 cycles. TCRdb processed the 5' RACE reads anew with MiXCR; each CDR3 protein has one entry. The sample carries 550,000 to 650,000 distinct CDR3 sequences, around a quarter recorded once. The same specimen was also included in a second study, on T cells of mothers and their children.

Source material: blood. The source of these receptors is a boy between 2 and 10 years old in good health.

This clonotype was seen only a few times. The chain is built from TRBV6-2 or TRBV6-3 and TRBJ2-6; D ambiguous. The CDR3 is 16 amino acids. Trimming stripped 7 bases from V and 4 bases from J, with 17 bases between. Germline V CDR1 and CDR2: MNHEY, SVGEGT. CDR3 residues: CASTRNLGYGANVLTF. In DNA, the CDR3 is TGTGCCAGCACACGAAATCTTGGGTACGGGGCCAACGTCCTGACTTTC.

This clonotype was counted many times. CDR3 DNA sequence: TGTGCCAGCAGTTTAAGCGGACGCCAAGAGACCCAGTACTTC. It specifies CASSLSGRQETQYF. The chain couples TRBV27 to TRBJ2-5; perhaps TRBD2 as D (5 bases). Between the trimmed V and J ends, which lost 2 bases and 1 base, there was a span of 8 bases. This CDR3 is built from 14 residues. From germline, CDR1 is MNHEY and CDR2 SMNVEV (reference sequence).

This clonotype was counted between two and nine times. This chain joins TRBV20-1 and TRBJ1-1; a weak D match, TRBD1 (5 bases). Germline lookup yields CDR1 DFQATT and CDR2 SNEGSKA (reference sequence). This CDR3 region has 16 residues. V dropped 0 bases and J dropped 0 bases, with 14 bases sitting between them. In DNA, the CDR3 is TGCAGTGCTAGAGATCCTCGGACACCCATGAACACTGAAGCTTTCTTT. Encoded protein: CSARDPRTPMNTEAFF.

The gene calls are TRBV7-9 and TRBJ2-3; D unclear. Trimming left V 1 base short and J 10 bases short, with 9 bases between. Germline V lookup: CDR1 SEHNR, CDR2 FQNEAQ (reference sequence). This CDR3 region has 12 residues. The CDR3 is CASSLEGPAQYF. As DNA, the CDR3 is TGTGCCAGCAGCTTAGAGGGCCCGGCGCAGTATTTT.

This chain connects TRBV11-2 to TRBJ1-2; D is ambiguous. CDR1 and CDR2 from the germline V gene are SGHAT and FQNNGV. Trimming shortened V by 3 bases and J by 4 bases, and 24 bases separated the two germline ends. The CDR3 has 18 amino acids. CDR3 sequence (DNA): TGTGCCAGCAGCTTGACCGATCCGGGCCTATCCCGCTTCTATGGCTACACCTTC. Protein sequence: CASSLTDPGLSRFYGYTF.

The chain employs TRBV7-2 and TRBJ2-7; D might be TRBD1 (6 bases). CDR1 and CDR2 from the germline V gene are SGHTA and FQGNSA. The CDR3 runs 14 residues. The V end was cut by 5 bases, the J end by 5 bases, with 16 bases between. CDR3 DNA sequence: TGTGCCAGCAGCCCCGGTAGGGGGTATCACGAGCAGTACTTC. As protein: CASSPGRGYHEQYF.

This clonotype was counted only a few times. V usage is TRBV27 and J usage is TRBJ2-5, with 11 bases fitting TRBD1. V was pared by 5 bases and J by 4 bases, with 6 bases of the junction left unmatched. Per germline, CDR1 MNHEY and CDR2 SMNVEV (reference sequence). There are 15 residues in the CDR3. The DNA of the CDR3 is TGTGCCAGCAGTATGGAGGGGACAGGGGGAGAGACCCAGTACTTC. Its protein product is CASSMEGTGGETQYF.

This clonotype was seen a few times. The chain recombines TRBV7-2 with TRBJ2-5, with 11 bases lining up with TRBD2. This CDR3 is 17 amino acids long. V lost 4 bases and J lost 0; bases outside the gene matches: 7. The V gene's germline CDR1 is SGHTA and CDR2 FQGNSA. The CDR3 sequence is CASSSIGTSGNQETQYF. In DNA form, the CDR3 reads TGTGCCAGCAGCTCAATAGGGACTAGCGGAAACCAAGAGACCCAGTACTTC.

The chain combines TRBV20-1 with TRBJ2-5, with D unclear. The V end lost 1 base, the J end lost 2 bases, and 8 bases lay between the germline ends. CDR3 size: 13 residues. In germline, CDR1 is DFQATT, CDR2 SNEGSKA (reference sequence). The CDR3, as DNA: TGCAGTGCTAGAGCCAGCCAGCAAGAGACCCAGTACTTC. Protein product: CSARASQQETQYF.

The chain is built from TRBV19 and TRBJ2-3; 11 bases map to TRBD2. This CDR3 is built from 15 residues. With 7 bases clipped from V and 2 bases from J, the junction kept 5 bases outside the gene matches. In germline, CDR1 is LNHDA, CDR2 SQIVND (reference sequence). In DNA, the CDR3 is TGTGCCAGTAACTCACTAGCGGGGGTCACAGATACGCAGTATTTT. It yields the protein CASNSLAGVTDTQYF.

The chain combines TRBV6-1 with TRBJ2-5; the match to TRBD2 covers 9 bases. CDR1 and CDR2 from the germline V gene are MNHNS and SASEGT. The CDR3 contains 16 residues. With 1 base clipped from V and 3 bases from J, the junction kept 6 bases outside the gene matches. The CDR3 DNA follows: TGTGCCAGCAGTGAAGGAAATCCTAGCGGGGAAGAGACCCAGTACTTC. Translating gives CASSEGNPSGEETQYF.

This clonotype came up a few times. The rearrangement uses TRBV5-1 and TRBJ2-5; 7 bases align to TRBD1. V lost 1 base, J lost 7 bases, and 16 bases stayed unmatched. CDR3 length: 17 amino acids. The germline V gene encodes CDR1 SGHRS and CDR2 YFSETQ. The CDR3 sequence is CASSLSIDGRGYLTQYF. CDR3 nucleotides: TGCGCCAGCAGCTTGTCTATTGACGGCAGGGGGTACCTGACCCAGTACTTC.

The gene calls are TRBV7-9 and TRBJ1-4, with 9 bases matching TRBD1. Trimming at V came to 3 bases and at J to 8 bases, leaving 10 bases not matched to a gene. Per the germline V gene, CDR1 is SEHNR and CDR2 is FQNEAQ (reference sequence). The CDR3 loop spans 16 amino acids. The CDR3 here is CASSLNRGLTGEKLFF. CDR3 DNA: TGTGCCAGCAGCTTGAACAGGGGGCTGACGGGAGAAAAACTGTTTTTT. Using reference TRBV7-9 and TRBJ1-4 for the parts outside the CDR3, the full variable domain is DTGVSQNPRHKITKRGQNVTFRCDPISEHNRLYWYRQTLGQGPEFLTYFQNEAQLEKSRLLSDRFSAERPKGSFSTLEIQRTEQGDSAMYLCASSLNRGLTGEKLFFGSGTQLSVL.

This clonotype was found a few times. This chain joins TRBV6-2 or TRBV6-3 and TRBJ2-5; no definite D call. The CDR3 has 15 amino acids. Trimming took off 0 bases at V and 0 bases at J, with 8 bases between the two ends. CDR1 is MNHEY and CDR2 is SVGEGT in the germline V gene. CDR3 sequence: CASSYSDGDQETQYF. DNA for the CDR3: TGTGCCAGCAGTTACTCGGATGGGGACCAAGAGACCCAGTACTTC.

The sample holds a few counts of this clonotype. The rearrangement uses TRBV6-1 and TRBJ1-1; D is unresolved. Germline V gene data show CDR1 as MNHNS and CDR2 as SASEGT. Deletions cut 3 bases from V and 1 base from J, with 12 bases between. This CDR3 has 15 residues. The CDR3 region is CASSDAHIANTEAFF. The DNA for the CDR3 is TGTGCCAGCAGTGATGCGCACATAGCGAACACTGAAGCTTTCTTT.

This clonotype has just a few counts. The V and J genes are TRBV12-3 or TRBV12-4 and TRBJ2-5, with 9 bases aligning to TRBD2. Germline trimming cut 5 bases from V and 5 bases from J; bases unmatched to any gene: 9. The CDR3 is made up of 15 amino acids. Written as DNA, the CDR3 is TGTGCCAGCAGTAAGAGGGCTAGCGGGGCGGAGACCCAGTACTTC. Translation: CASSKRASGAETQYF.

The V call is TRBV7-2, the J call TRBJ2-3; 8 bases align to TRBD2. The junction had 8 bases not matched to a gene; V was cut back by 5 bases and J by 1 base. From germline, CDR1 is SGHTA and CDR2 FQGNSA. The CDR3 contains 16 residues. CDR3 DNA: TGTGCCAGCAGCATTACGACGACTAGCGGCACAGATACGCAGTATTTT. Residues: CASSITTTSGTDTQYF.